Sequencing of this T cell receptor (beta chain) was carried out in a study of cytomegalovirus exposure and HLA in healthy donors. 60 Vbeta and 13 Jbeta primers were used in PCR. Some clones are missing from TCRdb's copy, which holds only in-frame ones; the method was immunoSEQ multiplex PCR. The table lists under 200,000 clones, roughly 77% of them singletons. Unmatched junction bases numbered 5, after V lost 6 bases and J lost 5 bases. CDR1 and CDR2 (germline): MDHEN, SYDVKM. This CDR3 has 15 residues. The receptor's source is a man younger than 40 in good health and CMV-seropositive. Sequenced sample: PBMCs. The chain carries TRBV28 and TRBJ2-7; 15 bases are a match to TRBD2. CDR3 protein: CASSRGTSGRNEQYF. The CDR3 bases are TGTGCCAGCAGCCGCGGGACTAGCGGGAGGAACGAGCAGTACTTC.